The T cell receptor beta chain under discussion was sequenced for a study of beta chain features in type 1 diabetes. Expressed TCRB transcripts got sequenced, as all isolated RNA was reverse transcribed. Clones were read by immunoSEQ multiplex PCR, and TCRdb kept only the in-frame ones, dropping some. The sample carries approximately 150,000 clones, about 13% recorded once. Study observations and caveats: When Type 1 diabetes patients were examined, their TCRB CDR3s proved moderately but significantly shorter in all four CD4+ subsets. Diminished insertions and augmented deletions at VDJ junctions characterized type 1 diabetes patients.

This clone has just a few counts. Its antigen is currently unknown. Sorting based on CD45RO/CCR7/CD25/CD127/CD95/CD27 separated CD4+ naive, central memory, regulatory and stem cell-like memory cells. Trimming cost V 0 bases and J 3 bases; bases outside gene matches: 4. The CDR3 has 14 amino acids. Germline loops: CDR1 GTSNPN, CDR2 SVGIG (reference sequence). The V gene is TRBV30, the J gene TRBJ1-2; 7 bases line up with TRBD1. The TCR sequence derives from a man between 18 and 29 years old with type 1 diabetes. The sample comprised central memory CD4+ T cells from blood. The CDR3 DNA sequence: TGTGCCTGGAGTGTAACAGGGGTCCACTATGGCTACACCTTC. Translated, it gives CAWSVTGVHYGYTF.